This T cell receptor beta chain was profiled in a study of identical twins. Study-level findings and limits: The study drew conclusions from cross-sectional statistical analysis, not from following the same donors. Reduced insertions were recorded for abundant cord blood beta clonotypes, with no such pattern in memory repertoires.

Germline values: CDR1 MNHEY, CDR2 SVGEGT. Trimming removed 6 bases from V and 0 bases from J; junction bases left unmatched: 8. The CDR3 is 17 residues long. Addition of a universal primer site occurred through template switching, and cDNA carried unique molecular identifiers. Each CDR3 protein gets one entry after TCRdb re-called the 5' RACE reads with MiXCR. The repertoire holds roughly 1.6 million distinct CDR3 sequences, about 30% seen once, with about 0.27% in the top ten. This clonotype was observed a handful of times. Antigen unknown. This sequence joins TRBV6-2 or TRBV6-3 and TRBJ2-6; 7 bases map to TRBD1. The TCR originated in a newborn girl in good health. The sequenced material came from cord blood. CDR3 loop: CASRPGQPLSGANVLTF. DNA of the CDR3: TGTGCCAGCAGGCCGGGACAGCCTCTCTCTGGGGCCAACGTCCTGACTTTC.